The rows below give T cell receptor beta chains drawn from one sample of a study of PD-1 blockade in classical Hodgkin lymphoma. Data came from immunoSEQ multiplex PCR; TCRdb stores just in-frame clones and leaves some out. The sample contains fewer than 15,000 clones, roughly 75% of which appear only once. The input for sequencing was peripheral blood mononuclear cells (PBMCs), taken at baseline. The receptors shown here come from a human donor with classical Hodgkin lymphoma. Each CDR3 is given without its conserved first and last residue.

V gene	J gene	CDR3 protein
TRBV5-6	TRBJ1-6	ASSYQGTYNSPLH
TRBV11-2	TRBJ2-3	ASSFSGSDTQY
TRBV2	TRBJ2-7	ASSPQLAGGPREY
TRBV7-9	TRBJ2-7	ASSHTYEQY
TRBV6-1	TRBJ1-2	ASSEALYGYT
TRBV18	TRBJ1-1	ASSPRGNTEAF
TRBV5-1	TRBJ2-1	ASSAGTANEQF
TRBV18	TRBJ1-3	ASAQFSGNTIY
TRBV7-2	TRBJ2-7	ASSLGGGGPYYEQY
TRBV5-4	TRBJ2-1	ASSLGQSSYNEQF
TRBV5-4	TRBJ2-2	ASSPNRGMNTGELF
TRBV6-5	TRBJ2-2	ASSYSQGELF
TRBV6-6	TRBJ1-1	ASSYSNGQKNTEAF
TRBV29-1	TRBJ2-7	SGGQGLSYEQY
TRBV10-3	TRBJ1-1	ATRQGGVSEAF
TRBV18	TRBJ2-5	ASSLNRYQETQY
TRBV19	TRBJ1-1	ASSRAPNTEAF
TRBV15	TRBJ1-2	ATSSLQGFVNYGYT
TRBV11-2	TRBJ2-3	ASSSTGTDTQY
TRBV6-1	TRBJ2-1	ASSAWRGGHNEQF
TRBV5-1	TRBJ1-2	ASSPLTGDNYGYT
TRBV28	TRBJ1-1	ASPSPNGGAF
TRBV11-2	TRBJ2-1	ASSLPGGAYNEQF
TRBV28	TRBJ1-6	ASRPDLRAASLPLH
TRBV7-2	TRBJ2-7	ASSLASGTAYEQY
TRBV27	TRBJ1-2	ASSLSGDYGYT
TRBV28	TRBJ1-5	ASSSDRVSNQPQH
TRBV28	TRBJ2-5	ASTTGKETQY
TRBV19	TRBJ2-7	ASSEDRGHYEQY
TRBV11-2	TRBJ2-2	ASSLVREGGELF
TRBV19	TRBJ2-3	ASAGEVDRALNTQY
TRBV7-9	TRBJ2-2	ASSLGLGQGNGVGELF
TRBV7-3	TRBJ1-1	ASSLTGGANTEAF
TRBV7-8	TRBJ1-1	ASRKPRGSNTEAF
TRBV6-5	TRBJ1-4	ASSYHQGAYNEKLF
TRBV19	TRBJ1-1	ASSIGGGAGEAF
TRBV18	TRBJ1-1	ASSPGQAEVGAF
TRBV10-2	TRBJ1-5	ASSGASNQPQH
TRBV29-1	TRBJ2-3	SVRTVLLTDTQY
TRBV29-1	TRBJ2-7	SAGSGTYEQY
TRBV7-2	TRBJ2-5	ASSLLGRGEPQY
TRBV29-1	TRBJ2-3	SVGAGQLGDTQY
TRBV5-6	TRBJ2-4	ASSFWGVKNIQY
TRBV6-1	TRBJ1-5	ASIGQASLPQH
TRBV27	TRBJ2-1	ASSAAGLAGKYNEQF
TRBV7-9	TRBJ2-7	ASSGGQGASYEQY